Following are 30 T cell receptor beta chains from one sample sequenced in a study of blood T cells in healthy people across ages. A second about 7 to 11 cycle PCR used barcoded and J-beta primers. TCRdb used MiXCR to reprocess the 5' RACE reads, holding one entry per CDR3 protein. The table includes more than 1.4 million distinct CDR3 sequences, around 39% detected once. The specimen sequenced was blood. All receptors come from a woman between 18 and 29 years old in good health.

The sample holds a few counts of this clonotype. This sequence joins TRBV10-3 and TRBJ2-2; D is ambiguous. The CDR3 totals 13 residues. Trimming left V 4 bases short and J 0 bases short, with 3 bases between. The V gene's germline CDR1 is ENHRY and CDR2 SYGVKD. The CDR3 nucleotides read TGTGCCATCAGTGGCGCGAACACCGGGGAGCTGTTTTTT. This gives the protein CAISGANTGELFF.

A few counts support this clonotype. The gene calls are TRBV20-1 and TRBJ1-5, with 9 nucleotides matching TRBD1. The CDR3 runs to 13 residues. Losses at the gene ends were 4 bases for V and 6 bases for J; bases not matched to a gene: 4. Germline assignment: CDR1 DFQATT and CDR2 SNEGSKA (reference sequence). As DNA, the CDR3 is TGCAGTGCTACACAGGGGGCAAGTCAGCCCCAGCATTTT. Translation gives CSATQGASQPQHF.

This sequence joins TRBV4-1 and TRBJ2-3, with 9 bases lining up with TRBD2. Germline lookup yields CDR1 MGHRA and CDR2 YSYEKL. This CDR3 is 17 amino acids long. V was clipped by 0 bases and J by 2 bases; unmatched bases: 6. In nucleotides, the CDR3 is TGCGCCAGCAGCCAAGATGGAGCGGGGGGCCCCACAGATACGCAGTATTTT. This gives the protein CASSQDGAGGPTDTQYF.

With regard to this clonotype: A clone one base away is much larger, so this may be a read error. The chain links TRBV5-4 to TRBJ2-5; D call uncertain. There are 14 residues in the CDR3. The germline V gene encodes CDR1 SGHNT and CDR2 YYREEE (reference sequence). V shed 4 bases and J shed 4 bases, with 14 bases lying between them. CDR3 sequence reads: CASSVDPGGETQYF. The CDR3 coding sequence is TGTGCCAGCAGCGTGGATCCGGGTGGAGAGACCCAGTACTTC.

The rearrangement joins TRBV30 to TRBJ1-1, with 11 bases matching TRBD1. Germline V gene data show CDR1 as GTSNPN and CDR2 as SVGIG (reference sequence). V shed 3 bases, J shed 5 bases, and the junction held 5 bases outside the gene matches. This CDR3 has 14 residues. The CDR3 protein is CAWRGTGGGTEAFF. The CDR3 coding sequence is TGTGCCTGGAGAGGGACAGGGGGAGGTACTGAAGCTTTCTTT.

The CDR3 loop is CASRPQGNTIYF. The CDR3 DNA follows: TGTGCCAGCCGCCCACAGGGAAACACCATATATTTT. The gene calls are TRBV6-5 and TRBJ1-3; D not resolved. The germline CDR1 and CDR2 sequences are MNHEY and SVGAGI. The CDR3 is made up of 12 amino acids. The V end lost 8 bases, the J end lost 4 bases, and 9 bases lay between the germline ends.

Ten or more counts support this clonotype. The V gene is TRBV29-1, the J gene TRBJ2-1; possibly TRBD2 for D (6 bases). The V gene lost 8 bases and the J gene lost 7 bases, with 18 bases spanning the gap. The CDR3 extends over 13 amino acids. Per germline, CDR1 SQVTM and CDR2 ANQGSEA. The CDR3 bases are TGCAGCATAAGCGGAGGGGCTGGGAATGAGCAGTTCTTC. Translation: CSISGGAGNEQFF.

The chain couples TRBV12-3 or TRBV12-4 to TRBJ1-6; D is unresolved. V was shortened by 4 bases and J by 2 bases, with 30 bases between the two germline ends. This CDR3 is 22 amino acids long. The CDR3 reads CASSYDLDRFSSNCTYNSPLHF. The CDR3 DNA reads as TGTGCCAGCAGTTACGACCTGGACCGTTTTTCCTCCAACTGTACCTATAATTCACCCCTCCACTTT.

The rearrangement uses TRBV5-8 and TRBJ1-2; possibly TRBD1 for D (5 bases). Trimming took 4 bases from V and 2 from J, leaving 15 bases between them. CDR1 and CDR2 from the germline V gene are SGHTS and YDEGEE. CDR3 length equals 15 residues. CDR3 nucleotide sequence: TGTGCCAGCAGCCCCACCGGGGGTCTAAACTATGGCTACACCTTC. Translated: CASSPTGGLNYGYTF.

The chain combines TRBV29-1 with TRBJ2-6; weak D call: TRBD2 (5 bases). CDR1 and CDR2 from the germline V gene are SQVTM and ANQGSEA. This CDR3 contains 14 residues. The germline V and J ends were trimmed by 4 bases and 2 bases, with 9 bases remaining between them. The CDR3, as DNA: TGCAGCGTTGTAGACGGGGCTGGGGCCAACGTCCTGACTTTC. As protein: CSVVDGAGANVLTF.

With regard to this clonotype: With a much larger clone just one base away, this may be a read error. V and J are TRBV5-1 and TRBJ2-7; 8 bases align to TRBD1. Germline V gives CDR1 SGHRS, CDR2 YFSETQ. This CDR3 region has 14 residues. The V and J ends lost 4 bases and 6 bases, in that order; junction bases with no gene match: 9. The CDR3 bases are TGCGCCAGCAGCCCGGACAGGGCCGGCCTCGAGCAGTACTTC. Amino acids: CASSPDRAGLEQYF.

The V gene is TRBV24-1, the J gene TRBJ2-5, with D hard to call. The V gene lost 3 bases and the J gene lost 11 bases, with 18 bases spanning the gap. The CDR3 has 14 residues. CDR1 and CDR2 from the germline V gene are KGHDR and SFDVKD. CDR3 DNA sequence: TGTGCCACCAGTGATAAGGGCGGTTACAATGAGCAGTACTTC. Amino acids: CATSDKGGYNEQYF.

This clonotype was seen a handful of times. The chain uses TRBV20-1 and TRBJ2-7; no firm D call. Germline values: CDR1 DFQATT, CDR2 SNEGSKA (reference sequence). The CDR3 totals 12 residues. Trimming took off 3 bases at V and 4 bases at J, with 10 bases between the two ends. CDR3 protein: CSARVRVYEQYF. The CDR3 DNA sequence: TGCAGTGCTAGGGTCCGGGTTTACGAGCAGTACTTC.

The CDR3 spells CASSSIGLYSTDTQYF. The CDR3 DNA reads TGTGCCAGCAGCTCAATCGGACTTTACAGCACAGATACGCAGTATTTT. This chain connects TRBV7-9 to TRBJ2-3, with a tentative D call TRBD2 (5 bases). This CDR3 comprises 16 residues. V was clipped by 4 bases and J by 0 bases, with 14 bases between them. Germline V CDR1 and CDR2: SEHNR, FQNEAQ (reference sequence).

This clonotype was detected a few times. The rearrangement links TRBV20-1 to TRBJ2-5, with 11 bases identical to TRBD2. The CDR3 has 15 residues. Trimming cost V 3 bases and J 1 base; bases outside gene matches: 4. Germline CDR1 DFQATT, CDR2 SNEGSKA (reference sequence). CDR3 in amino acids: CSASLAGGRQETQYF. Written as DNA, the CDR3 is TGCAGTGCTAGCCTAGCGGGGGGCCGCCAAGAGACCCAGTACTTC.

This clonotype was counted ten times or more. The chain recombines TRBV18 with TRBJ2-7, with TRBD1 identical over 7 bases. Trimming removed 3 bases from V and 0 bases from J; junction bases left unmatched: 2. From germline, CDR1 is KGHSH and CDR2 LQKENI. The CDR3 loop spans 14 amino acids. The CDR3 region is CASSPDRSSYEQYF. In DNA, the CDR3 is TGTGCCAGCTCACCGGACAGGAGCTCCTACGAGCAGTACTTC. Together with reference TRBV18 and TRBJ2-7, the CDR3 gives the full variable domain: NAGVMQNPRHLVRRRGQEARLRCSPMKGHSHVYWYRQLPEEGLKFMVYLQKENIIDESGMPKERFSAEFPKEGPSILRIQQVVRGDSAAYFCASSPDRSSYEQYFGPGTRLTVT.

This clonotype has a handful of counts. V gene TRBV7-9 combines with J gene TRBJ2-7; 7 bases map to TRBD1. The CDR3 has 14 residues. Germline CDR1 reads SEHNR; CDR2 reads FQNEAQ (reference sequence). Trimming cost V 7 bases and J 1 base; bases outside gene matches: 7. CDR3 loop: CASTHRGKSYEQYF. The CDR3 DNA sequence: TGTGCCAGCACGCACAGGGGTAAGTCCTACGAGCAGTACTTC. The variable domain in full, with the rest retrieved from reference TRBV7-9 and TRBJ2-7, is DTGVSQNPRHKITKRGQNVTFRCDPISEHNRLYWYRQTLGQGPEFLTYFQNEAQLEKSRLLSDRFSAERPKGSFSTLEIQRTEQGDSAMYLCASTHRGKSYEQYFGPGTRLTVT.

CDR3 residues: CASSQDSDYEQYF. The CDR3 bases are TGCGCCAGCAGCCAAGATAGCGATTACGAGCAGTACTTC. The rearrangement links TRBV4-1 to TRBJ2-7; a weak D match, TRBD2 (5 bases). In germline, CDR1 is MGHRA, CDR2 YSYEKL. Deletions cut 0 bases from V and 4 bases from J, with 7 bases between. This CDR3 has 13 residues.

V and J are TRBV7-9 and TRBJ2-3, with D perhaps TRBD2 (7 bases). Looked up from germline, CDR1 is SEHNR and CDR2 is FQNEAQ (reference sequence). V was pared by 2 bases and J by 4 bases, with 19 bases between. This CDR3 is 17 amino acids long. This CDR3 reads CASSLWALGGAADTQYF. The CDR3 DNA is TGTGCCAGCAGCTTATGGGCCTTAGGGGGGGCGGCAGATACGCAGTATTTT.

Concerning this clonotype itself: One junction end does not reproduce the germline sequence, and a read error may be involved. The rearrangement uses TRBV5-1 and TRBJ2-1, with 7 positions matching TRBD1. Germline V gives CDR1 SGHRS, CDR2 YFSETQ. The CDR3 has 14 residues. CDR3 DNA: TGCGCCTGCAGCACCGACAGGGTCTACAATGAGCAGTTCTTC. Translation gives CACSTDRVYNEQFF.

The gene calls are TRBV6-2 or TRBV6-3 and TRBJ2-3; TRBD2 aligns across 13 bases. Germline CDR1 is MNHEY and CDR2 is SVGEGT. With V trimmed by 2 bases and J by 2 bases, 7 bases remained unmatched. CDR3 length: 18 amino acids. DNA of the CDR3: TGTGCCAGCAGTTACCCGTCCGGACTAGCGGGGGACACAGATACGCAGTATTTT. Its protein product is CASSYPSGLAGDTDTQYF.

This clonotype was counted ten times or more. The chain employs TRBV2 and TRBJ2-1, with TRBD2 matching over 12 bases. V shed 5 bases, J shed 5 bases, and the junction held 1 base outside the gene matches. Germline V lookup: CDR1 SNHLY, CDR2 FYNNEI. The CDR3 spans 14 residues. The CDR3 protein is CASSRTSGNNEQFF. The CDR3 DNA is TGTGCCAGCAGTCGGACTAGCGGGAACAATGAGCAGTTCTTC. The full variable domain, its missing parts supplied by reference TRBV2 and TRBJ2-1, is EPEVTQTPSHQVTQMGQEVILRCVPISNHLYFYWYRQILGQKVEFLVSFYNNEISEKSEIFDDQFSVERPDGSNFTLKIRSTKLEDSAMYFCASSRTSGNNEQFFGPGTRLTVL.

In this sample, this clonotype turned up a few times. The chain joins TRBV5-1 to TRBJ2-5; maybe TRBD1 (5 bases). The assigned J gene may be wrong: the sequence end matches TRBJ2-4 better. Germline-derived CDR1 and CDR2 are SGHRS and YFSETQ. The CDR3 length is 13 residues. The CDR3 DNA reads as TGCGCCAGCAGCGTGGCGACAGAAAACATTCAGTACTTC. It translates to CASSVATENIQYF.

In this sample, this clonotype turned up a few times. V and J are TRBV6-5 and TRBJ1-1, with a possible D match to TRBD1 (5 bases). The length of the CDR3 is 16 residues. V was cut by 2 bases and J by 3 bases, with 16 bases left in between. The V gene's germline CDR1 is MNHEY and CDR2 SVGAGI. DNA of the CDR3: TGTGCCAGCAGTTACGCCGGGGGGTTAATGGACACTGAAGCTTTCTTT. Its protein is CASSYAGGLMDTEAFF.

The genes are TRBV9 and TRBJ2-1; 10 nucleotides match TRBD2. The J call may not be correct, given that the DNA end is closer to TRBJ2-7. The germline gives CDR1 SGDLS, CDR2 YYNGEE. This CDR3 region has 20 residues. The chain's CDR3 is CASSVEGLASGSPFYNEQYF. CDR3 in DNA: TGTGCCAGCAGCGTAGAGGGCCTGGCTAGCGGGAGCCCTTTCTACAATGAGCAGTACTTC.

In this sample, this clonotype turned up once. The rearrangement uses TRBV10-3 and TRBJ2-1; no reliable D call. This CDR3 is built from 15 residues. Per the germline V gene, CDR1 is ENHRY and CDR2 is SYGVKD. V shed 7 bases and J shed 0 bases, with 13 bases lying between them. The CDR3 DNA follows: TGTGCCATCACCACGGGTGTAGGCTCCTACAATGAGCAGTTCTTC. It specifies CAITTGVGSYNEQFF.

V and J are TRBV10-3 and TRBJ2-5; D possibly uses TRBD1 or TRBD2 (5 bases each). The CDR3 runs 13 residues. Per the germline V gene, CDR1 is ENHRY and CDR2 is SYGVKD. V lost 10 bases, J lost 3 bases, and 15 bases lay in between. The DNA of the CDR3 is TGTGCCACTGGGGCGGAGGACAAAGAGACCCAGTACTTC. This encodes CATGAEDKETQYF.

The rearrangement uses TRBV7-3 and TRBJ2-1, with 10 bases aligning to TRBD2. CDR3 length equals 17 residues. Germline values: CDR1 SGHTA, CDR2 FQGTGA. After removal of 2 bases from V and 8 bases from J, the junction contained 12 bases not matched to a gene. The CDR3 reads CASSLLQAGGPFDEQFF. The CDR3 coding sequence is TGTGCCAGCAGCTTACTCCAAGCGGGGGGGCCATTCGATGAGCAGTTCTTC.

This clonotype has a handful of counts. The rearrangement links TRBV28 to TRBJ2-5, with D maybe TRBD1 (5 bases). The CDR3 sequence is 13 residues long. The germline V gene has CDR1 MDHEN and CDR2 SYDVKM. V was clipped by 5 bases and J by 0 bases, with 7 bases between them. The CDR3 bases are TGTGCCAGCAGTACGGACAACCAAGAGACCCAGTACTTC. It codes for CASSTDNQETQYF.

This sequence joins TRBV12-3 or TRBV12-4 and TRBJ2-3, with 9 bases aligning to TRBD2. Trimming cost V 2 bases and J 3 bases; bases outside gene matches: 9. The CDR3 sequence is 17 residues long. CDR3 nucleotide sequence: TGTGCCAGCAGTTTATTCGGGCGGGGGGGCGGAACAGATACGCAGTATTTT. Amino acid sequence: CASSLFGRGGGTDTQYF.